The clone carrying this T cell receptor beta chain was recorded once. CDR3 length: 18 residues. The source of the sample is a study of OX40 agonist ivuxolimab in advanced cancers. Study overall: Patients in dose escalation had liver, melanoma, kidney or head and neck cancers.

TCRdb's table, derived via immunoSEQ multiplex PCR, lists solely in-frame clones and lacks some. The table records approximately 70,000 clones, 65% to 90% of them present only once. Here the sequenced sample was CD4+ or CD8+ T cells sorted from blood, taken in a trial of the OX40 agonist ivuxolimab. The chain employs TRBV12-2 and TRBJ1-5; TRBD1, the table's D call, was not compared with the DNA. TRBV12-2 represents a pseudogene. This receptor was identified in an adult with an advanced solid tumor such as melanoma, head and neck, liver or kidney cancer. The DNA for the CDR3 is TGTGCAAGTCGCTTAATAACCGGGACAGGGGGCGCGGCTCAGCCCCAGCATTTT. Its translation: CASRLITGTGGAAQPQHF.